What follows are 30 T cell receptor beta chains derived from one specimen sequenced in a study of Graves' ophthalmopathy and Graves' hyperthyroidism. Transcripts of RNA were the source for amplifying TCR beta CDR3 regions. HTBI-primed first-round RT-PCR preceded second-round multiplex PCR. Each CDR3 protein is one row after TCRdb ran MiXCR on the multiplex PCR reads. The repertoire holds around 1.1 million distinct CDR3 sequences, with about two fifths as singletons. Sequencing was performed on peripheral blood or thyroid tissue (not recorded which). These receptors all come from an adult man with Graves' hyperthyroidism.

This clonotype was counted ten times or more. The V call is TRBV20-1, the J call TRBJ1-5; D may be TRBD1 (5 bases). Germline V CDR1 and CDR2: DFQATT, SNEGSKA (reference sequence). This CDR3 comprises 15 residues. The germline V and J ends were trimmed by 2 bases and 2 bases, with 13 bases remaining between them. The CDR3 nucleotides read TGCAGTGCTAGACAATCCACAGGTCGCAATCAGCCCCAGCATTTT. Protein: CSARQSTGRNQPQHF.

Details on this clonotype: A read error is possible here, since a much larger clone lies one base away. This sequence joins TRBV7-2 and TRBJ2-7; 9 bases match TRBD2. This CDR3 spans 15 amino acids. CDR1 is SGHTA and CDR2 is FQGNSA in the germline V gene. The CDR3 coding sequence is TGTGCCAGCAGACACCGATCTAGCGGGGACTACGGGCAGTACTTC. Translation gives CASRHRSSGDYGQYF.

V and J are TRBV28 and TRBJ2-2, with 7 bases matching TRBD1. The CDR3 spans 16 residues. CDR1 and CDR2 (germline): MDHEN, SYDVKM. Trimming removed 2 bases from V and 4 bases from J; junction bases left unmatched: 7. CDR3 bases: TGTGCCAGCAGTTTACCCTCGGACAGGTCCACCGGGGAGCTGTTTTTT. It is translated as CASSLPSDRSTGELFF.

This clonotype was recorded once. Mismatch with germline at one junction end may stem from a read error. V usage is TRBV6-6 and J usage is TRBJ1-2; TRBD1 matches at 8 bases. Germline assignment: CDR1 MNHNY and CDR2 SVGAGI (reference sequence). The CDR3 is 15 amino acids. CDR3 loop: CAISYSTGVHYGYTF. The CDR3 nucleotides are TGTGCCATCAGTTACTCGACAGGGGTTCACTATGGCTACACCTTC.

The chain combines TRBV6-5 with TRBJ1-6, with D maybe TRBD1 (5 bases). The CDR3 has 15 residues. Trimming shortened V by 5 bases and J by 10 bases, and 18 bases separated the two germline ends. CDR1 and CDR2 (germline): MNHEY, SVGAGI. CDR3 residues: CASSEAWGSFSPLHF. The CDR3 nucleotides read TGTGCCAGCAGTGAAGCGTGGGGGTCCTTCTCACCCCTCCACTTT.

The chain combines TRBV28 with TRBJ1-2; D is unresolved. The CDR3 is 15 residues long. Between the trimmed V and J ends, which lost 7 bases and 4 bases, there was a span of 19 bases. Germline V gene sequence: CDR1 MDHEN, CDR2 SYDVKM. The CDR3 nucleotides read TGTGCCAGCAACTCAATTACGACGGATAGCTATGGCTACACCTTC. Its protein is CASNSITTDSYGYTF.

The J gene is TRBJ2-7, the V gene TRBV5-4, with D possibly TRBD1 on 6 matching bases. Germline CDR1 and CDR2: SGHNT and YYREEE (reference sequence). This CDR3 has 14 residues. V gave up 1 base and J gave up 2 bases, with 10 bases separating them. CDR3 in DNA: TGTGCCAGCAGCTTGCCCGACAGGCCCTACGAGCAGTACTTC. Protein: CASSLPDRPYEQYF.

Only a few counts were recorded for this clonotype. The J gene is TRBJ2-5, the V gene TRBV20-1; no reliable D call. This CDR3 contains 13 residues. Trimming pared 2 bases from V and 2 bases from J, leaving 9 bases between. CDR1 DFQATT and CDR2 SNEGSKA come from the germline V gene (reference sequence). CDR3 amino acids: CSARLEIQETQYF. The CDR3 DNA reads TGCAGTGCTAGACTAGAGATACAAGAGACCCAGTACTTC.

This clonotype came up once. This chain links TRBV20-1 with TRBJ2-7; TRBD1 agrees at 8 bases. Germline CDR1 and CDR2: DFQATT and SNEGSKA (reference sequence). The CDR3 runs 15 residues. J was trimmed by 7 bases and V by 3 bases; bases with no gene match: 14. The CDR3 bases are TGCAGTGCTAGTGGACAGGGTTCCATTTCCTTGGAGCAGTACTTC. This translates into CSASGQGSISLEQYF.

This clonotype has a handful of counts. This sequence joins TRBV7-2 and TRBJ2-7; D is tentatively TRBD1 or TRBD2 (5 bases each). The CDR3 sequence is 14 residues long. Between the trimmed V and J ends, which lost 2 bases and 4 bases, there was a span of 12 bases. Germline CDR1 reads SGHTA; CDR2 reads FQGNSA. The CDR3 spells CASSLQVGPYEQYF. The DNA of the CDR3 is TGTGCCAGCAGCTTACAGGTGGGACCATACGAGCAGTACTTC.

The rearrangement joins TRBV25-1 to TRBJ1-2; TRBD1 matches 8 bases. This CDR3 has 14 amino acids. From germline, CDR1 is MGHDK and CDR2 SYGVNS. With 4 bases clipped from V and 8 bases from J, the junction kept 9 bases outside the gene matches. CDR3: CASSGRTGLGGYTF. The CDR3 DNA sequence: TGTGCCAGCAGTGGGCGGACAGGGCTGGGGGGCTACACCTTC.

The table lists this clonotype with many counts. The rearrangement uses TRBV7-9 and TRBJ1-2; perhaps TRBD1 as D (5 bases). The V gene lost 0 bases and the J gene lost 8 bases, with 10 bases spanning the gap. The CDR3 runs 13 residues. The germline V gene has CDR1 SEHNR and CDR2 FQNEAQ (reference sequence). The CDR3, as DNA: TGTGCCAGCAGCTTAGCGCCGGGGCGAGGCTACACCTTC. It codes for CASSLAPGRGYTF.

This clonotype was observed a handful of times. V is TRBV4-3 and J is TRBJ1-6; D call uncertain. This CDR3 comprises 18 residues. V lost 1 base, J lost 4 bases, and 17 bases lay in between. Germline CDR1 and CDR2: LGHNA and YSLEER. The CDR3 loop is CASSQVRLGAGYNSPLHF. CDR3 coding DNA: TGCGCCAGCAGCCAAGTTCGATTAGGAGCGGGTTATAATTCACCCCTCCACTTT.

Ten or more counts support this clonotype. V is TRBV7-9 and J is TRBJ1-2; the match to TRBD1 covers 8 bases. The V gene's germline CDR1 is SEHNR and CDR2 FQNEAQ (reference sequence). CDR3 size: 14 residues. The J segment lost 6 bases and the V segment lost 2 bases, leaving 5 bases of the junction unmatched. The CDR3 protein is CASSLQGAVDGYTF. The DNA for the CDR3 is TGTGCCAGCAGCTTACAGGGGGCGGTGGATGGCTACACCTTC.

This clonotype was counted at least ten times. The V gene is TRBV7-2, the J gene TRBJ2-5; tentatively, D is TRBD1 (7 bases). Germline CDR1 and CDR2: SGHTA and FQGNSA. This CDR3 has 13 residues. Trimming shortened V by 5 bases and J by 7 bases, and 14 bases separated the two germline ends. CDR3 loop: CASSRQGLMTQYF. CDR3 sequence (DNA): TGTGCCAGCAGCCGACAGGGACTGATGACCCAGTACTTC.

This clonotype was seen only a few times. This clone may be a read error of a much larger clone one base away. The V and J genes are TRBV20-1 and TRBJ1-2; 10 nucleotides align to TRBD1. J was trimmed by 7 bases and V by 5 bases; bases with no gene match: 13. Per germline, CDR1 DFQATT and CDR2 SNEGSKA (reference sequence). The CDR3 totals 15 residues. CDR3 in DNA: TGCAGTGCTGGAAATCCGGGACAGGGGTATCGTGGCTACACCTTC. Its protein product is CSAGNPGQGYRGYTF.

The V and J genes are TRBV29-1 and TRBJ1-2; D ambiguous. Germline V gene data show CDR1 as SQVTM and CDR2 as ANQGSEA. The V end lost 6 bases, the J end lost 0 bases, and 11 bases lay between the germline ends. The CDR3 spans 13 residues. The CDR3 sequence is CSVRQAANYGYTF. The CDR3 nucleotides read TGCAGCGTAAGACAAGCGGCTAACTATGGCTACACCTTC.

For this clonotype: It may be a read error: a sequence one base away is much more abundant. The J gene is TRBJ1-1, the V gene TRBV13; no clear D. The CDR3 has 11 residues. Germline CDR1 reads PRHDT; CDR2 reads FYEKMQ (reference sequence). CDR3 bases: TGTGCCAGCAGCTTAGGGGTAATGGCTTCCTTT. It is translated as CASSLGVMASF.

This clonotype showed up many times. The rearrangement joins TRBV7-9 to TRBJ2-7; maybe TRBD2 (5 bases). Germline V lookup: CDR1 SEHNR, CDR2 FQNEAQ (reference sequence). The V and J ends lost 1 base and 6 bases respectively, with 16 bases between them. The CDR3 is made up of 15 amino acids. This CDR3 reads CASSLVSLGGPEQYF. DNA for the CDR3: TGTGCCAGCAGCTTAGTTTCGCTTGGCGGGCCCGAGCAGTACTTC.

This clonotype was seen a few times. The chain couples TRBV6-5 to TRBJ2-5; D is unclear. Germline V gives CDR1 MNHEY, CDR2 SVGAGI. CDR3 length equals 13 residues. Trimming cost V 5 bases and J 5 bases, with 12 bases left between them. For the CDR3, the DNA is TGTGCCAGCAGTCCCACCCTGGGGGAGACCCAGTACTTC. This codes for CASSPTLGETQYF.

This chain joins TRBV7-2 and TRBJ2-5; possibly TRBD1 or TRBD2 for D (5 bases each). Germline CDR1 and CDR2: SGHTA and FQGNSA. This CDR3 has 15 amino acids. Trimming pared 6 bases from V and 5 bases from J, leaving 19 bases between. The CDR3 DNA reads TGTGCCAGCAGGCAGGGCGCGGAGGTGTGGGAGACCCAGTACTTC. Its translation is CASRQGAEVWETQYF.

This clonotype was found many times. The gene calls are TRBV5-1 and TRBJ1-3; tentative D call: TRBD1 (5 bases). Per germline, CDR1 SGHRS and CDR2 YFSETQ. Deletions cut 4 bases from V and 0 bases from J, with 14 bases between. The CDR3 is made up of 16 amino acids. The CDR3: CASSAGRTSSGNTIYF. The DNA of the CDR3 is TGCGCCAGCAGCGCGGGACGGACGAGCTCTGGAAACACCATATATTTT. Filled out from reference TRBV5-1 and TRBJ1-3, the complete variable domain reads KAGVTQTPRYLIKTRGQQVTLSCSPISGHRSVSWYQQTPGQGLQFLFEYFSETQRNKGNFPGRFSGRQFSNSRSEMNVSTLELGDSALYLCASSAGRTSSGNTIYFGEGSWLTVV.

This clonotype was observed once. The chain couples TRBV7-3 to TRBJ2-7, with 7 bases matching TRBD2. In germline, CDR1 is SGHTA, CDR2 FQGTGA. Trimming at V came to 11 bases and at J to 2 bases, leaving 3 bases not matched to a gene. This CDR3 is 11 amino acids long. The CDR3, as DNA: TGTGCCTGCGGGAGAACCTACGAGCAGTACTTC. Its translation: CACGRTYEQYF.

This clonotype was detected only a few times. The CDR3 spells CASSFSSGTNNGYTF. CDR3 bases: TGCGCCAGCAGCTTCTCGTCAGGGACGAATAATGGCTACACCTTC. This chain uses TRBV5-1 with TRBJ1-2; TRBD1 is a possible D gene (5 bases). The V and J ends lost 2 bases and 6 bases respectively, with 17 bases between them. The germline CDR1 and CDR2 sequences are SGHRS and YFSETQ. The CDR3 spans 15 residues. Full variable domain (remainder filled in from reference TRBV5-1 and TRBJ1-2): KAGVTQTPRYLIKTRGQQVTLSCSPISGHRSVSWYQQTPGQGLQFLFEYFSETQRNKGNFPGRFSGRQFSNSRSEMNVSTLELGDSALYLCASSFSSGTNNGYTFGSGTRLTVV.

J is TRBJ2-5 and V is TRBV5-1; no firm D call. The germline V gene has CDR1 SGHRS and CDR2 YFSETQ. Trimming took off 1 base at V and 7 bases at J, with 5 bases between the two ends. The CDR3 contains 11 residues. Written as DNA, the CDR3 is TGCGCCAGCAGCTTGTTCGGGACCCAGTACTTC. Translating gives CASSLFGTQYF.

To note about this clonotype: Just one base apart from a much larger clone, this may be a read error. The chain employs TRBV20-1 and TRBJ1-2; D unresolved. Trimming took off 0 bases at V and 4 bases at J, with 6 bases between the two ends. CDR3 length: 12 amino acids. CDR1 is DFQATT, CDR2 SNEGSKA, per germline (reference sequence). DNA of the CDR3: TGCAGTGCTAGAGAGTTCCCCTATGGCTACACCTTC. Encoded protein: CSAREFPYGYTF.

In its sample, this clonotype was seen a few times. The V and J genes are TRBV25-1 and TRBJ1-1, with a possible D match to TRBD1 (5 bases). Germline lookup yields CDR1 MGHDK and CDR2 SYGVNS. Trimming pared 8 bases from V and 5 bases from J, leaving 18 bases between. This CDR3 contains 14 residues. The chain's CDR3 is CASGGYSGGTEAFF. CDR3 in DNA: TGTGCCAGCGGCGGTTACAGCGGGGGGACTGAAGCTTTCTTT.

Ten or more counts support this clonotype. The chain couples TRBV14 to TRBJ1-2; D not resolved. The germline gives CDR1 SGHDN, CDR2 FVKESK. The CDR3 is 14 amino acids. Trimming shortened V by 2 bases and J by 0 bases, and 7 bases separated the two germline ends. CDR3: CASSQFLANYGYTF. The CDR3 DNA follows: TGTGCCAGCAGCCAATTCCTGGCTAACTATGGCTACACCTTC.

This CDR3 is CASSLTSGESYNSPLHF. CDR3 sequence (DNA): TGTGCCAGCAGCCTGACCTCGGGGGAGTCCTATAATTCACCCCTCCACTTT. The V call is TRBV5-4, the J call TRBJ1-6; the D gene is possibly TRBD1 (5 bases). Germline V lookup: CDR1 SGHNT, CDR2 YYREEE (reference sequence). There are 17 residues in the CDR3. Trimming took 4 bases from V and 1 from J, leaving 15 bases between them.

This clonotype was detected ten times or more. V gene TRBV12-3 or TRBV12-4 combines with J gene TRBJ2-5, with D possibly being TRBD2 (5 bases). V gave up 6 bases and J gave up 7 bases, with 12 bases separating them. The CDR3 sequence is 12 residues long. This CDR3 is CASSPVGRTQYF. DNA of the CDR3: TGTGCCAGCAGCCCCGTAGGGAGGACCCAGTACTTC.